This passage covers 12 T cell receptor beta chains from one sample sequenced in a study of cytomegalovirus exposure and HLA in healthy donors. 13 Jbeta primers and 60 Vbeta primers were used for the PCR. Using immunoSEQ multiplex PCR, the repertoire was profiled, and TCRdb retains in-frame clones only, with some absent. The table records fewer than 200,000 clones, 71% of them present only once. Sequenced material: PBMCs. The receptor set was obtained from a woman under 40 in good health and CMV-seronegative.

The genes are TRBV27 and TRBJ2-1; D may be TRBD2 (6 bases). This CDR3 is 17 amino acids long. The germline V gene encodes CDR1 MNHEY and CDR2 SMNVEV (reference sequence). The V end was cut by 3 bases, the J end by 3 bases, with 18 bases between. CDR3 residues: CASSFSLGGSVYNEQFF. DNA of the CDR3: TGTGCCAGCAGTTTTTCCCTTGGAGGGAGTGTCTACAATGAGCAGTTCTTC.

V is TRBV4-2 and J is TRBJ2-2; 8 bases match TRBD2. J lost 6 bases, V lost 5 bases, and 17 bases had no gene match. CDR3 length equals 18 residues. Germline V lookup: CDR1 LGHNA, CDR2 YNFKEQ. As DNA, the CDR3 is TGTGCCAGCAGCAGTCCCGGGGGGGGGAACCTTCTATCCGGGGAGCTGTTTTTT. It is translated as CASSSPGGGNLLSGELFF.

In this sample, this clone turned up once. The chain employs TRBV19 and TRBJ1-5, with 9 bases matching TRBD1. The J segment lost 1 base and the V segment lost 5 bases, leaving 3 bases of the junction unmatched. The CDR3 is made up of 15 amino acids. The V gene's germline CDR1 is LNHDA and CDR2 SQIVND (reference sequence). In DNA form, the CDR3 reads TGTGCCAGTAGTTATGGACAGGGGAGCAATCAGCCCCAGCATTTT. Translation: CASSYGQGSNQPQHF.

The DNA of the CDR3 is TGTGCCAGCAGCTGGACAGGGCTGATTGAGCAGTTCTTC. Its translation is CASSWTGLIEQFF. V is TRBV5-6 and J is TRBJ2-1; 8 bases align to TRBD1. The J segment lost 9 bases and the V segment lost 3 bases, leaving 5 bases of the junction unmatched. This CDR3 has 13 residues. Germline V gene data show CDR1 as SGHDT and CDR2 as YYEEEE.

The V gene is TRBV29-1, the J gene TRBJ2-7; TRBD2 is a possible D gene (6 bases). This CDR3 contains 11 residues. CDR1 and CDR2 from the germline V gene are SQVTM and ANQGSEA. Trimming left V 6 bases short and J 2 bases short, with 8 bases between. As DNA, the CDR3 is TGCAGCGTCAGACTAGCCTACGAGCAGTACTTC. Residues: CSVRLAYEQYF.

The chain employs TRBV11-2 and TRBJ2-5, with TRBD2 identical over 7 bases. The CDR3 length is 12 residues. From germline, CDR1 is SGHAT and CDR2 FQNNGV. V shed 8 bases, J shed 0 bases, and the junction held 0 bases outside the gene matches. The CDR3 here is CASGTNQETQYF. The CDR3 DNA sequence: TGTGCCAGCGGGACTAACCAAGAGACCCAGTACTTC.

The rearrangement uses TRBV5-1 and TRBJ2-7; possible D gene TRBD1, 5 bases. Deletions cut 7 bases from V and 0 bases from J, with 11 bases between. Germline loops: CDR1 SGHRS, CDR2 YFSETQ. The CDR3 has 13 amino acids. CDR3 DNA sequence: TGCGCCAGCGGGGCGAGCAGCTCCTACGAGCAGTACTTC. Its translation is CASGASSSYEQYF.

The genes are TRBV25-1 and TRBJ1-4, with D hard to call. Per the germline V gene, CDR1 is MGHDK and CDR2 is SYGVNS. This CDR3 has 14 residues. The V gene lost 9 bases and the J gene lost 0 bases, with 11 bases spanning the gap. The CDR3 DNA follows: TGTGCCAGACATCAGATATCAACTAATGAAAAACTGTTTTTT. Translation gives CARHQISTNEKLFF. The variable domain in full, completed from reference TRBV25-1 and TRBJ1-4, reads EADIYQTPRYLVIGTGKKITLECSQTMGHDKMYWYQQDPGMELHLIHYSYGVNSTEKGDLSSESTVSRIRTEHFPLTLESARPSHTSQYLCARHQISTNEKLFFGSGTQLSVL.

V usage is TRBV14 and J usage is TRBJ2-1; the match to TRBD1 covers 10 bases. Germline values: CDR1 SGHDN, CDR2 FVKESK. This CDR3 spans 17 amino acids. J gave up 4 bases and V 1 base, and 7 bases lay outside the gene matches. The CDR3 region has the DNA TGTGCCAGCAGCCAAGCGGTGGTGGGACAGGGGTACAATGAGCAGTTCTTC. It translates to CASSQAVVGQGYNEQFF.

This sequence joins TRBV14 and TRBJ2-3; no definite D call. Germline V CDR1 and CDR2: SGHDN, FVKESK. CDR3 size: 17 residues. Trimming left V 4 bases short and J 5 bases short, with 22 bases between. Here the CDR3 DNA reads TGTGCCAGCAGCCTAGCCCCCGTAGTCCTTCAAGAAGATACGCAGTATTTT. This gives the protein CASSLAPVVLQEDTQYF.

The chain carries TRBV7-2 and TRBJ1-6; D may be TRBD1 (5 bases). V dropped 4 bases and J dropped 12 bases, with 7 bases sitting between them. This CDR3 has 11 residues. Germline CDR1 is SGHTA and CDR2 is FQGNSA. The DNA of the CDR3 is TGTGCCAGCAGCTCAAGGGGACCCCTCCACTTT. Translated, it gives CASSSRGPLHF. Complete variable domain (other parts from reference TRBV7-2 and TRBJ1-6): GAGVSQSPSNKVTEKGKDVELRCDPISGHTALYWYRQSLGQGLEFLIYFQGNSAPDKSGLPSDRFSAERTGGSVSTLTIQRTQQEDSAVYLCASSSRGPLHFGNGTRLTVT.

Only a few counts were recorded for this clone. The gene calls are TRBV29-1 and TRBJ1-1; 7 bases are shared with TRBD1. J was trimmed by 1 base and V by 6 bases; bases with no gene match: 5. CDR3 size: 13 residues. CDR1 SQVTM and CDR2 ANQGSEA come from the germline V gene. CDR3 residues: CSVPGTENTEAFF. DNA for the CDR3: TGCAGCGTCCCCGGGACAGAGAACACTGAAGCTTTCTTT.